Sequencing of this TCR beta chain was carried out in a study of CD8+CD57+ T cells in acquired aplastic anemia. About the research overall: Mean DNA quantity obtained from sorted CD4+ and CD8+ cells was approximately 3 ug. The study's findings and limits: Patients and healthy controls showed no significant CD8+ Simpson's diversity difference.

This clonotype was seen at least ten times. What it binds is unknown. This CDR3 spans 12 amino acids. The germline gives CDR1 SGHTA, CDR2 FQGNSA. V was clipped by 6 bases and J by 3 bases; unmatched bases: 1. Flow cytometry had shown expanded CD8+CD57+ cells in the patients chosen for sequencing. Each patient had severe acquired aplastic anemia. Genomic DNA, the template, was used for profiling of the TCR beta VDJ and CDR3. In TCRdb, the reads were re-called with MiXCR into one record per CDR3 protein. The sample has just over 450,000 distinct CDR3 sequences, about a third seen once. The chain uses TRBV7-2 and TRBJ2-7; TRBD2 matches at 8 bases. Input material: sorted CD4+, CD8+, or CD8+CD57+ T cells (not recorded which) from PBMCs. This sequence was found in a human donor with aplastic anemia. CDR3 sequence reads: CASSSGIYEQYF. The CDR3 region has the DNA TGTGCCAGCAGTAGCGGGATCTACGAGCAGTACTTC.